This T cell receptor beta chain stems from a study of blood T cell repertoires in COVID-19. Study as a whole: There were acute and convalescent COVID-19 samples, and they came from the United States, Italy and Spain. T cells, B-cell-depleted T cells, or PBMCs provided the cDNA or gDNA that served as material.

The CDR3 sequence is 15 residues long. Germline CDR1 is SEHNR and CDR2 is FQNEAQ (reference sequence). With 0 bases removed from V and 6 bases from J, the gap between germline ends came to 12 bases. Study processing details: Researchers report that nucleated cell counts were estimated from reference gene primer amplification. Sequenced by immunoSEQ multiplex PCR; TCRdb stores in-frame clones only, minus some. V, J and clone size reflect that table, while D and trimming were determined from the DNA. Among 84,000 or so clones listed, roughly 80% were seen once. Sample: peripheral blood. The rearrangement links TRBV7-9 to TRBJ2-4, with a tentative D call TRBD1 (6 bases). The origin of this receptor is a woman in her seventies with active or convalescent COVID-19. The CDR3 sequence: CASSLAGTTRNIQYF. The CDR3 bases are TGTGCCAGCAGCTTAGCCGGGACAACTAGAAACATTCAGTACTTC.